A single T cell receptor (beta chain) is shown here with its context. Its antigen remains unidentified. No base qualities exist here, and no much larger clone lies one base off it. V is reduced by 2 bases and J by 5 bases, leaving a spacing of 4 bases between them. Including cysteine and phenylalanine, the CDR3 has 11 amino acids. Only the CDR3 portion is preserved as DNA: 33 bases, with reading frame beginning at the first base. CDR1 and CDR2 (MDHEN, SYDVKM) derive from the germline V gene. Sequencing relied on an Illumina HiSeq 1500. Using fastp trimming at Q25 and MiXCR clonotype assembly, TCRdb reanalyzed the public sequencing data and kept in-frame beta chains. Identical CDR3 proteins give one entry, which carries the most common genes and DNA. The sample table holds 100,000 to 150,000 distinct CDR3 sequences, of which under 30% were seen once. The biggest ten clones account for 34% of the sample.

These data are taken from a study of T cell repertoires in cytomegalovirus infection (dated by TCRdb to about 2019). For the study in its entirety: Donor HLA type was relevant to the analysis, because carriage of CMV infection together with the matching HLA type was indicated by public TCR beta signatures. Overall results and qualifications from the work: In both this cohort and an independent roughly 330-donor cohort, the cumulative frequency of public TCR beta family members distinguished carriers of CMV infection plus the relevant HLA type. The ex vivo response was dominated by HLA-C-restricted CMV-specific TCR beta clonotypes, which also provided the single most frequent clonotype in two of eight donors.

The rearranged segments are TRBV28 and TRBJ2-7; the D gene is not confidently resolved. The specimen sequenced was PBMCs, sequenced either directly or after in vitro stimulation (not recorded which). This TCR was sampled from a human donor in good health (CMV status not recorded). Some clones in this sample may be carry-over from other donors' samples. The DNA reads TGTGCCAGCAGTTTAAGCGACGAGCAGTACTTC. The encoded protein is CASSLSDEQYF.